This is a list of T cell receptor beta chains from one sample in a study of beta chain features in type 1 diabetes. Produced via immunoSEQ multiplex PCR; TCRdb's table is partial and in-frame only. This repertoire shows 150,000 or so clones, under 60% found once; its top ten account for 0.42%. The sequencing input was Tregs from blood. The receptor set was obtained from a young man in good health. Each CDR3 is given with its conserved first and last residue. The order of the fields is J gene, V gene, CDR3 protein.

TRBJ1-4,TRBV29-1,CSVVVVGTGNEKLFF
TRBJ1-5,TRBV27,CASSWTVSQPQHF
TRBJ1-2,TRBV28,CASSLGVRLNYGYTF
TRBJ2-7,TRBV5-4,CASSWVGVGWQYF
TRBJ2-2,TRBV18,CASSPEWTGELFF
TRBJ2-3,TRBV9,CASSVTGQGAFTDTQYF
TRBJ1-2,TRBV27,CASSSTTGTAYYGYTF
TRBJ2-1,TRBV5-1,CASRGLAGSNEQFF
TRBJ2-3,TRBV6-1,CATGQNTDTQYF
TRBJ1-1,TRBV7-3,CASSLTDSDTEAFF
TRBJ2-7,TRBV6-6,CASSYDPGQGNYEQYF
TRBJ1-2,TRBV5-1,CASSSWGLDNYGYTF
TRBJ1-2,TRBV7-9,CASSSQIDSYGYTF
TRBJ1-2,TRBV4-1,CASSQVPPLYGYTF
TRBJ2-7,TRBV5-1,CASSLGQGNEQYF
TRBJ2-1,TRBV27,CASSVPGLANEQFF
TRBJ2-2,TRBV5-4,CASSLAPGTGTAGELFF
TRBJ2-1,TRBV19,CASRPWGRNEQFF
TRBJ1-5,TRBV5-1,CASSLGANQPQHF
TRBJ1-1,TRBV18,CASSPPGQGDTEAFF
TRBJ2-7,TRBV18,CASSPLTSGTYEQYF
TRBJ2-6,TRBV5-1,CASSLGGTGANVLTF